The rows below give T cell receptor beta chains drawn from one sample of a study of shared clonotypes between healthy human individuals. Here immunoSEQ multiplex PCR was the method, and the copy in TCRdb shows in-frame clones only, minus some. Counted here are around 2.3 million clones, approximately 96% occurring once; the ten biggest clones make up approximately 0.13%. The sample consisted of naive CD4+ T cells sorted from blood. The receptor source for this set is a young man in good health. Each CDR3 is given with its conserved first and last residue. A D gene is named only where the DNA matches it firmly. Clone size appears in some rows only: once, few, many, or a class for an expanded clone.

D	size	V	length	J	CDR3	DNA
TRBD2	.	TRBV19	14	TRBJ2-7	CASSNGGGTYEQYF	TGTGCCAGTAGTAACGGGGGGGGCACCTACGAGCAGTACTTC
TRBD1	.	TRBV14	14	TRBJ1-2	CASSQLTGIYGYTF	TGTGCCAGCAGCCAACTGACAGGGATCTATGGCTACACCTTC
.	.	TRBV7-6	14	TRBJ2-7	CASSPFEGTDEQYF	TGTGCCAGCAGCCCCTTTGAGGGGACGGACGAGCAGTACTTC
.	.	TRBV2	14	TRBJ1-2	CASSEDGLNYGYTF	TGTGCCAGCAGTGAAGATGGGCTCAACTATGGCTACACCTTC
.	.	TRBV6-5	13	TRBJ2-7	CASSYSRSHEQYF	TGTGCCAGCAGTTACTCGAGATCCCACGAGCAGTACTTC
.	.	TRBV5-4	16	TRBJ2-3	CASGEKLSQTTDTQYF	TGTGCCAGCGGCGAGAAACTCTCTCAAACCACAGATACGCAGTATTTT
.	.	TRBV30	14	TRBJ2-1	CAWRYGSAYNEQFF	TGTGCCTGGAGATACGGGAGTGCTTACAATGAGCAGTTCTTC
.	.	TRBV29-1	14	TRBJ2-3	CSVEAGLHTDTQYF	TGCAGCGTTGAGGCTGGTCTGCACACAGATACGCAGTATTTT
.	.	TRBV5-1	16	TRBJ2-5	CASSLEGFGQKETQYF	TGCGCCAGCAGCTTGGAAGGTTTCGGACAGAAAGAGACCCAGTACTTC
.	.	TRBV2	12	TRBJ2-7	CASTNDSYEQYF	TGTGCCAGCACTAACGACTCCTACGAGCAGTACTTC
.	once	TRBV6-5	13	TRBJ1-1	CASSYSARTEAFF	TGTGCCAGCAGTTACTCTGCCAGAACTGAAGCTTTCTTT
TRBD1	.	TRBV18	16	TRBJ2-1	CASSAAGGARDNEQFF	TGTGCCAGCTCAGCGGCAGGGGGCGCGAGGGACAATGAGCAGTTCTTC
.	.	TRBV6-1	14	TRBJ2-3	CASSDRTGTDTQYF	TGTGCCAGCAGTGATCGGACAGGCACAGATACGCAGTATTTT